Presented here are 9 T cell receptor beta chains from one specimen sequenced in a study of memory CD4+ T cells and cytomegalovirus serostatus. Assay used: immunoSEQ multiplex PCR; TCRdb lists only in-frame clones, some missing. The sample lists some 57,000 clones; around 85% were seen once. Single viable CD3+CD4+CD8-CD45RO+ cells were sorted as the memory CD4+ T cells. The sample comprised memory CD4+ T cells from blood. Every receptor here comes from an adult in good health and CMV-seronegative.

The CDR3 DNA is TGTGCCAGCAGCTTAAGCCTCGAAAGGACCGGGGAGCTGTTTTTT. Protein sequence: CASSLSLERTGELFF. The V gene is TRBV7-9, the J gene TRBJ2-2; D is uncertain. V was cut by 2 bases and J by 5 bases, with 12 bases left in between. This CDR3 comprises 15 residues. Germline loops: CDR1 SEHNR, CDR2 FQNEAQ (reference sequence).

The chain uses TRBV6-6 and TRBJ2-7; 10 positions match TRBD2. The CDR3 sequence is 14 residues long. Germline V gene data show CDR1 as MNHNY and CDR2 as SVGAGI (reference sequence). J gave up 3 bases and V 10 bases, and 9 bases lay outside the gene matches. This CDR3 is CAIGEASGSYEQYF. For the CDR3, the DNA is TGTGCCATCGGAGAGGCTAGCGGGAGCTACGAGCAGTACTTC.

The CDR3 is CASSLGTGGQETQYF. As DNA, the CDR3 is TGCGCCAGCAGCTTGGGGACAGGGGGCCAAGAGACCCAGTACTTC. The V call is TRBV5-1, the J call TRBJ2-5; TRBD1 agrees at 10 bases. J lost 1 base, V lost 0 bases, and 0 bases had no gene match. Germline CDR1 is SGHRS and CDR2 is YFSETQ. CDR3 length: 15 amino acids.

V is TRBV28 and J is TRBJ2-7; TRBD1 or TRBD2 may be the D gene (5 bases each). Germline V gives CDR1 MDHEN, CDR2 SYDVKM. The CDR3 runs 12 residues. The ends were cut back, 4 bases at V and 9 bases at J, with 13 bases in the middle. CDR3 in amino acids: CASSWGEGGQYF. The CDR3 region has the DNA TGTGCCAGCAGTTGGGGCGAGGGCGGGCAGTACTTC.

Note on this clone: The identical CDR3 is also encoded by other nucleotide sequences in the sample. The chain employs TRBV6-5 and TRBJ2-2; no clear D gene. The CDR3 is 13 amino acids. V lost 5 bases to trimming and J lost 2 bases, with 6 bases between them. Germline V gene lookup returns CDR1 MNHEY and CDR2 SVGAGI. The CDR3: CASSLSNTGELFF. The CDR3, as DNA: TGTGCCAGCAGTCTTTCCAACACCGGGGAGCTGTTTTTT.

The chain couples TRBV13 to TRBJ2-1, with TRBD2 matching 10 bases. Germline CDR1 is PRHDT and CDR2 is FYEKMQ (reference sequence). The CDR3 is made up of 17 amino acids. Trimming removed 5 bases from V and 8 bases from J; junction bases left unmatched: 15. Here the CDR3 DNA reads TGTGCCAGCAGCACAGAGAAGGGACTAGCGATGGGTTATGAGCAGTTCTTC. It yields the protein CASSTEKGLAMGYEQFF.

The chain uses TRBV6-5 and TRBJ2-3; D uncertain. The CDR3 sequence is 14 residues long. V was shortened by 2 bases and J by 0 bases, with 6 bases between the two germline ends. The germline V gene has CDR1 MNHEY and CDR2 SVGAGI. CDR3 DNA: TGTGCCAGCAGTTACGGCCTGAGCACAGATACGCAGTATTTT. Translating it yields CASSYGLSTDTQYF.

This clone came up a few times. The J gene is TRBJ1-2, the V gene TRBV19, with D possibly matching TRBD1 (6 bases). The CDR3 length is 13 residues. V was clipped by 8 bases and J by 3 bases, with 13 bases between them. In germline, CDR1 is LNHDA, CDR2 SQIVND (reference sequence). CDR3 protein: CASGQGSDYGYTF. The CDR3 DNA reads as TGTGCCAGTGGTCAGGGGAGCGACTATGGCTACACCTTC. Using reference TRBV19 and TRBJ1-2 for the parts outside the CDR3, the full variable domain is DGGITQSPKYLFRKEGQNVTLSCEQNLNHDAMYWYRQDPGQGLRLIYYSQIVNDFQKGDIAEGYSVSREKKESFPLTVTSAQKNPTAFYLCASGQGSDYGYTFGSGTRLTVV.

In its sample, this clone was seen many times. V and J are TRBV29-1 and TRBJ2-5; possibly TRBD1 or TRBD2 for D (5 bases each). CDR3 size: 11 residues. Looked up from germline, CDR1 is SQVTM and CDR2 is ANQGSEA. V was pared by 7 bases and J by 2 bases, with 8 bases between. This CDR3 is CSGGTQETQYF. Written as DNA, the CDR3 is TGCAGCGGGGGGACGCAAGAGACCCAGTACTTC. Together with reference TRBV29-1 and TRBJ2-5, the CDR3 gives the full variable domain: SAVISQKPSRDICQRGTSLTIQCQVDSQVTMMFWYRQQPGQSLTLIATANQGSEATYESGFVIDKFPISRPNLTFSTLTVSNMSPEDSSIYLCSGGTQETQYFGPGTRLLVL.